This record looks at one T cell receptor (beta chain) sequence and its context. These data belong to a study of blood T cell repertoires in COVID-19. The wider study: Italy, Spain and the United States were the sources of the convalescent and acute COVID-19 samples. PBMCs, B-cell-depleted T cells, or T cells were the source of the cDNA or gDNA that made up the material.

In the authors' workflow: Amplification of reference gene primers was used by the study to estimate nucleated cell counts. Sequenced by immunoSEQ multiplex PCR; TCRdb stores in-frame clones only, minus some. The DNA was the basis for D and trimming; V, J and clone size are from that table. The repertoire consists of about 94,000 clones, with about 82% occurring once and the leading ten covering 10% to 15%. The CDR3 has 13 amino acids. Germline loops: CDR1 LGHDT, CDR2 YNNKEL (reference sequence). V shed 3 bases and J shed 8 bases, with 11 bases lying between them. Sample: peripheral blood. The chain joins TRBV3-1 (or the pseudogene TRBV3-2) to TRBJ2-1; perhaps TRBD2 as D (7 bases). The receptor was derived from an older woman in a cohort sampled during active or convalescent COVID-19. CDR3: CASSHGGPYEQFF. The CDR3 DNA sequence: TGTGCCAGCAGCCACGGGGGGCCATATGAGCAGTTCTTC.